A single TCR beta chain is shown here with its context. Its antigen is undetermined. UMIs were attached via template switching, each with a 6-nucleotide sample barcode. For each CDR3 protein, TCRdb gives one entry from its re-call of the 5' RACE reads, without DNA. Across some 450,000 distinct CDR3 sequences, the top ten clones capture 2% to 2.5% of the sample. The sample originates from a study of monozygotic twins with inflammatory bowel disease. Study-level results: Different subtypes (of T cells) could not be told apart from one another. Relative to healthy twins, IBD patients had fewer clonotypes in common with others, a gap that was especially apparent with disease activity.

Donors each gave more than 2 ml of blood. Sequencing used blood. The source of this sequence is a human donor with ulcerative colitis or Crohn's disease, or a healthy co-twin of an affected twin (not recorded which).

The CDR3 here is CASTLGGHPALDSPLHF. The chain combines TRBV7-2 with TRBJ1-6; TCRdb's D gene call, TRBD1, goes unchecked for lack of DNA. The CDR3 length is 17 residues. Germline V gene sequence: CDR1 SGHTA, CDR2 FQGNSA.